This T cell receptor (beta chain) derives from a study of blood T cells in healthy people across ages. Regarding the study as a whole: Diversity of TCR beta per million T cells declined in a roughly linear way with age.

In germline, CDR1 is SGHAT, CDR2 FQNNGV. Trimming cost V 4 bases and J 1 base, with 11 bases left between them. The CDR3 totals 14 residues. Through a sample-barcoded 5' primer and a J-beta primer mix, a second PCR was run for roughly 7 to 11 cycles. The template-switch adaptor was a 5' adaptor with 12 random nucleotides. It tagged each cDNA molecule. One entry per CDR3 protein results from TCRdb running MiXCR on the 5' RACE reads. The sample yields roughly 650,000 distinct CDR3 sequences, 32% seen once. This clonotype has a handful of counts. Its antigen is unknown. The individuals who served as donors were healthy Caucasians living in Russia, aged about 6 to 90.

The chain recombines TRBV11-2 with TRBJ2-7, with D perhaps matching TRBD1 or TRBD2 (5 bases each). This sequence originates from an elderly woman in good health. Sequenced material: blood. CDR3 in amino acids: CASSSGRGSYEQYF. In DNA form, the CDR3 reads TGTGCCAGCAGCTCGGGACGGGGATCCTACGAGCAGTACTTC.